These 17 T cell receptor beta chains were all obtained from the same sample, sequenced in a study of cytomegalovirus exposure and HLA in healthy donors. 60 Vbeta and 13 Jbeta primers were used in PCR. Here immunoSEQ multiplex PCR was the method, and the copy in TCRdb shows in-frame clones only, minus some. Of about 160,000 clones detected, 80% appear once; the ten largest clones hold more than 9.5%. Sequenced input: PBMCs. The receptors were sampled from a man between 18 and 29 years old in good health and CMV-seropositive.

The V gene is TRBV2, the J gene TRBJ2-1, with 12 nucleotides matching TRBD2. The CDR3 contains 14 residues. Germline V gene sequence: CDR1 SNHLY, CDR2 FYNNEI. After removal of 11 bases from V and 9 bases from J, the junction contained 11 bases not matched to a gene. The CDR3 DNA reads TGTGCCGGGACGAGACTAGCGGGAGTCATTGAGCAGTTCTTC. Its protein is CAGTRLAGVIEQFF.

This clone showed up just a few times. The chain couples TRBV12-5 to TRBJ2-1; D might be TRBD1 (5 bases). The CDR3 runs 14 residues. V was pared by 6 bases and J by 2 bases, with 11 bases between. Germline loops: CDR1 LGHNT, CDR2 FRNRAP. The chain's CDR3 is CASGEPGTYNEQFF. CDR3 in DNA: TGTGCTAGTGGGGAACCAGGGACCTACAATGAGCAGTTCTTC.

The V and J genes are TRBV5-4 and TRBJ2-3, with 9 nucleotides matching TRBD2. CDR1 is SGHNT and CDR2 is YYREEE in the germline V gene (reference sequence). V trimming: 2 bases; J trimming: 2 bases; junction bases outside the gene matches: 6. The CDR3 length is 16 residues. CDR3 amino acids: CASSFGGRADTDTQYF. Here the CDR3 DNA reads TGTGCCAGCAGCTTTGGCGGGAGGGCCGACACAGATACGCAGTATTTT.

The chain combines TRBV5-4 with TRBJ2-1; possible D gene TRBD2, 5 bases. V lost 4 bases and J lost 4, with 12 bases in between. The V gene's germline CDR1 is SGHNT and CDR2 YYREEE (reference sequence). CDR3 length equals 14 residues. In DNA, the CDR3 is TGTGCCAGCAGCCAACCGGGATCATACAATGAGCAGTTCTTC. Amino acids: CASSQPGSYNEQFF.

V and J are TRBV6-1 and TRBJ2-1; 11 bases agree with TRBD2. The trim removed 6 bases at V and 6 bases at J, leaving 7 bases unmatched. This CDR3 region has 15 residues. The V gene's germline CDR1 is MNHNS and CDR2 SASEGT. CDR3 residues: CASRLAGGPGNEQFF. CDR3 DNA sequence: TGTGCCAGCAGGTTAGCGGGAGGGCCCGGCAATGAGCAGTTCTTC.

V is TRBV5-1 and J is TRBJ1-4; TRBD1 agrees at 7 bases. The trim removed 4 bases at V and 5 bases at J, leaving 5 bases unmatched. Germline assignment: CDR1 SGHRS and CDR2 YFSETQ. This CDR3 has 14 residues. CDR3 amino acids: CASSEQGLNEKLFF. The CDR3 DNA reads as TGCGCCAGCAGCGAACAGGGGCTGAATGAAAAACTGTTTTTT.

The rearrangement links TRBV7-2 to TRBJ2-3; D is possibly TRBD2 (6 bases). V was clipped by 1 base and J by 4 bases, with 12 bases between them. Per the germline V gene, CDR1 is SGHTA and CDR2 is FQGNSA. The CDR3 extends over 15 amino acids. DNA for the CDR3: TGTGCCAGCAGCTTAGGGGTAGGGAGGTCAGATACGCAGTATTTT. Translation: CASSLGVGRSDTQYF.

This clone was observed a few times. The chain joins TRBV2 to TRBJ1-5; TRBD1 matches 7 bases. This CDR3 is 13 amino acids long. The V segment lost 11 bases and the J segment 0 bases; nucleotides outside the gene matches: 4. The V gene's germline CDR1 is SNHLY and CDR2 FYNNEI. The CDR3 nucleotides read TGTGCCGGCGGGACAGTTAGCAATCAGCCCCAGCATTTT. Its protein product is CAGGTVSNQPQHF. The full variable domain, with the rest looked up from reference TRBV2 and TRBJ1-5, is EPEVTQTPSHQVTQMGQEVILRCVPISNHLYFYWYRQILGQKVEFLVSFYNNEISEKSEIFDDQFSVERPDGSNFTLKIRSTKLEDSAMYFCAGGTVSNQPQHFGDGTRLSIL.

V gene TRBV27 combines with J gene TRBJ2-1; D is undetermined. CDR3 size: 13 residues. The V gene lost 1 base and the J gene lost 8 bases, with 9 bases spanning the gap. Per germline, CDR1 MNHEY and CDR2 SMNVEV (reference sequence). The CDR3, as DNA: TGTGCCAGCAGTTTATTGCAGGCTCATGAGCAGTTCTTC. It yields the protein CASSLLQAHEQFF.

This clone appeared once. The CDR3 loop reads CASSLDARVHNQPQHF. The CDR3 DNA reads as TGTGCCAGCAGCTTAGATGCCAGGGTCCACAATCAGCCCCAGCATTTT. J is TRBJ1-5 and V is TRBV7-2; tentative D call: TRBD1 (5 bases). Trimming removed 1 base from V and 3 bases from J, with 13 bases in between. The CDR3 is 16 residues long. The germline V gene encodes CDR1 SGHTA and CDR2 FQGNSA.

This rearrangement joins TRBV27 to TRBJ1-1; D might be TRBD1 (6 bases). The ends were cut back, 0 bases at V and 7 bases at J, with 9 bases in the middle. The CDR3 is 13 residues long. The germline gives CDR1 MNHEY, CDR2 SMNVEV (reference sequence). The CDR3 spells CASSLSGTNEAFF. CDR3 sequence (DNA): TGTGCCAGCAGTTTATCTGGGACAAATGAAGCTTTCTTT.

The sample holds a few counts of this clone. The chain has TRBV2 and TRBJ2-1; TRBD1 matches at 11 bases. This CDR3 has 17 residues. Germline lookup yields CDR1 SNHLY and CDR2 FYNNEI. V gave up 6 bases and J gave up 5 bases; unmatched junction bases: 12. CDR3: CASRLASDRGPHNEQFF. CDR3 in DNA: TGTGCCAGCAGGCTCGCATCGGACAGGGGGCCCCACAATGAGCAGTTCTTC.

The J gene is TRBJ2-1, the V gene TRBV4-3; 11 bases fit TRBD1. The V and J ends lost 0 bases and 4 bases, in that order; junction bases with no gene match: 5. There are 17 residues in the CDR3. CDR1 and CDR2 (germline): LGHNA, YSLEER. This CDR3 reads CASSQDLGDRGYNEQFF. Written as DNA, the CDR3 is TGCGCCAGCAGCCAAGATTTAGGGGACAGGGGGTACAATGAGCAGTTCTTC.

V and J are TRBV6-1 and TRBJ2-1; D uncertain. CDR1 MNHNS and CDR2 SASEGT come from the germline V gene. CDR3 size: 17 residues. Between the trimmed V and J ends, which lost 2 bases and 0 bases, there was a span of 14 bases. The CDR3 is CASSEFSLQSSYNEQFF. As DNA, the CDR3 is TGTGCCAGCAGTGAATTCTCTTTACAGAGCTCCTACAATGAGCAGTTCTTC.

The chain carries TRBV10-2 and TRBJ2-7, with TRBD2 as a possible D gene (6 bases). The CDR3 contains 13 residues. Germline-derived CDR1 and CDR2 are WSHSY and SAAADI. Trimming removed 10 bases at V and 0 bases at J, with 13 bases between. CDR3 in DNA: TGCGCCACCTCTCCCGGGGGCTCCTACGAGCAGTACTTC. Protein product: CATSPGGSYEQYF.

The sample holds a few counts of this clone. The chain carries TRBV5-1 and TRBJ2-7; 8 bases align to TRBD1. After removal of 0 bases from V and 2 bases from J, the junction contained 4 bases not matched to a gene. In germline, CDR1 is SGHRS, CDR2 YFSETQ. This CDR3 region has 15 residues. CDR3 protein: CASSLDSDRAYEQYF. DNA of the CDR3: TGCGCCAGCAGCTTGGATTCGGACAGGGCCTACGAGCAGTACTTC.

Here the CDR3 DNA reads TGTGCCAGCAGCTTAGTTCGCAATGAGCAGTTCTTC. This gives the protein CASSLVRNEQFF. The chain employs TRBV7-9 and TRBJ2-1; no reliable D call. With 1 base removed from V and 6 bases from J, the gap between germline ends came to 4 bases. This CDR3 spans 12 amino acids. The germline V gene encodes CDR1 SEHNR and CDR2 FQNEAQ (reference sequence).